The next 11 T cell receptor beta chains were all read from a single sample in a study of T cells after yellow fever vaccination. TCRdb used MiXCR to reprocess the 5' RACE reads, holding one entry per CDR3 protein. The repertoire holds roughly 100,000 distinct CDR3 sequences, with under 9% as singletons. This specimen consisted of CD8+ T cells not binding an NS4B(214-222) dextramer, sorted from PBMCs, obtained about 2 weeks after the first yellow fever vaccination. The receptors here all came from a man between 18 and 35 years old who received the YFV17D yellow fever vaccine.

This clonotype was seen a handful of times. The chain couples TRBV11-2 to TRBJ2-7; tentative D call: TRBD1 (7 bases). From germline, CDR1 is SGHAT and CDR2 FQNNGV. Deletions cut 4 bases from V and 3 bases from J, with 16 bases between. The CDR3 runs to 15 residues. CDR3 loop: CASSWDDREDYEQYF. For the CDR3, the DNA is TGTGCCAGCAGCTGGGATGACAGGGAGGACTACGAGCAGTACTTC.

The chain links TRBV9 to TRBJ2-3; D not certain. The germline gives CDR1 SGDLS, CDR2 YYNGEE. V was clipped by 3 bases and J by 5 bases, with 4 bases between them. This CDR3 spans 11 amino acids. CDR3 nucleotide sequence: TGTGCCAGCAGCGATCGAGATACGCAGTATTTT. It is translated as CASSDRDTQYF.

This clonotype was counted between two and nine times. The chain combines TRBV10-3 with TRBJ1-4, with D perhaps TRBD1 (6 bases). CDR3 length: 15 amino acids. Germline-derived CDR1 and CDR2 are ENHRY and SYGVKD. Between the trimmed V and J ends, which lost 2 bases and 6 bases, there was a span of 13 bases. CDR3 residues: CAISERTRGDEKLFF. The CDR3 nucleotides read TGTGCCATCAGTGAGCGCACCAGGGGTGATGAAAAACTGTTTTTT.

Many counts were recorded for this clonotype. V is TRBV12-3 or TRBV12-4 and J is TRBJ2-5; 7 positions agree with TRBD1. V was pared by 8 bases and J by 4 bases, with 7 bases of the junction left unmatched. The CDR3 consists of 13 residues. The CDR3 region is CASSAGGPETQYF. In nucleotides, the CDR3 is TGTGCCAGCTCGGCAGGGGGTCCAGAGACCCAGTACTTC.

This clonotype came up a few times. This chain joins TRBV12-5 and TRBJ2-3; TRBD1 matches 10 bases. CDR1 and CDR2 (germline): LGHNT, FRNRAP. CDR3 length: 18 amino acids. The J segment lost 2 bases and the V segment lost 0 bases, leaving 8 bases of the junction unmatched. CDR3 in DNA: TGTGCTAGTGGTTTGGTCCGGACAGGGGGACTTTTCACAGATACGCAGTATTTT. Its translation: CASGLVRTGGLFTDTQYF.

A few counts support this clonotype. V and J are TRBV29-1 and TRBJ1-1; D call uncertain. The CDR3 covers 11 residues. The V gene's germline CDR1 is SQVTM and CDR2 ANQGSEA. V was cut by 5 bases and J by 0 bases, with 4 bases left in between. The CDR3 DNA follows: TGCAGCGTTCGGGTGAACACTGAAGCTTTCTTT. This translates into CSVRVNTEAFF.

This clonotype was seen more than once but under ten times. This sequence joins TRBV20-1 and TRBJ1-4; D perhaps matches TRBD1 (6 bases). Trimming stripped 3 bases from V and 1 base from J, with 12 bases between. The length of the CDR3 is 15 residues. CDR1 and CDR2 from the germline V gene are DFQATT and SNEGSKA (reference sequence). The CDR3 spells CSASRNRETNEKLFF. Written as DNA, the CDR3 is TGCAGTGCTAGCCGAAACAGGGAAACTAATGAAAAACTGTTTTTT.

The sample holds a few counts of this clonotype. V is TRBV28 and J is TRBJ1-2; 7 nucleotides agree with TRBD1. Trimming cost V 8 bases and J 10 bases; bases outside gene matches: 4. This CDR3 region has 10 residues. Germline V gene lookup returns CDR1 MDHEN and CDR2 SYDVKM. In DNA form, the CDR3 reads TGTGCCAGCGGGGGGACAGACTACACCTTC. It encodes CASGGTDYTF.

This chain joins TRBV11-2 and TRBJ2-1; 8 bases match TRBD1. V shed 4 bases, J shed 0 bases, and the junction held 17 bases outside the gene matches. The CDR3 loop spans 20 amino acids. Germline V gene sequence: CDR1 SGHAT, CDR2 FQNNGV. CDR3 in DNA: TGTGCCAGCAGCTATCCACGAAATAGTGGGACAGGCAGCTCCTACAATGAGCAGTTCTTC. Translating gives CASSYPRNSGTGSSYNEQFF.

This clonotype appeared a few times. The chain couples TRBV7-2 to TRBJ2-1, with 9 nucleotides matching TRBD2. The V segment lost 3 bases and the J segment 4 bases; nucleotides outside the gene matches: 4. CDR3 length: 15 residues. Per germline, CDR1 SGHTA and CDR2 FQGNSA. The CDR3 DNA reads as TGTGCCAGCAGCTTTTGGGCGGGGGGGTACAATGAGCAGTTCTTC. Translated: CASSFWAGGYNEQFF.

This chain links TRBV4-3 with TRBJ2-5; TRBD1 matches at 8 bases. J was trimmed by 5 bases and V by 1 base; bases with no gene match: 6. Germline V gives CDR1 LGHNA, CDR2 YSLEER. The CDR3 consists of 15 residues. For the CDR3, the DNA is TGCGCCAGCAGCCAAGCACAGGGGGTCGGGGAGACCCAGTACTTC. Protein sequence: CASSQAQGVGETQYF.